Presented here are 27 T cell receptor beta chains from one specimen sequenced in a study of T-cell memory formation after mild COVID-19. TCRdb ran MiXCR on the 5' RACE reads and lists one entry per CDR3 protein. The repertoire holds roughly 300,000 distinct CDR3 sequences, 15% to 20% seen once, with approximately 25% in the top ten. The source material was PBMCs or a T cell subset sorted from them (not recorded which). The receptors here all came from a man in his late teens or twenties who had mild COVID-19 (a few samples of this study predate the infection). Cell type and time point are not known.

This clonotype occurred a few times. The chain is built from TRBV30 and TRBJ2-1; D may be TRBD1 (7 bases). Deletions cut 4 bases from V and 3 bases from J, with 13 bases between. The CDR3 contains 14 residues. Germline values: CDR1 GTSNPN, CDR2 SVGIG (reference sequence). The CDR3 DNA reads as TGTGCCTGGATTGGCAGGGGGGTCTACAATGAGCAGTTCTTC. As protein: CAWIGRGVYNEQFF.

This clonotype was observed a handful of times. This chain joins TRBV20-1 and TRBJ2-3; 8 bases map to TRBD2. Germline assignment: CDR1 DFQATT and CDR2 SNEGSKA (reference sequence). The V segment lost 2 bases and the J segment 1 base; nucleotides outside the gene matches: 2. The CDR3 is 14 residues long. CDR3 loop: CSARPLAGTDTQYF. As DNA, the CDR3 is TGCAGTGCTAGACCACTAGCGGGCACAGATACGCAGTATTTT.

There are a few counts of this clonotype. V and J are TRBV27 and TRBJ2-1; a weak D match, TRBD1 (6 bases). The V and J ends lost 5 bases and 10 bases respectively, with 15 bases between them. The germline V gene has CDR1 MNHEY and CDR2 SMNVEV (reference sequence). The CDR3 runs to 13 residues. Here the CDR3 reads CASSTLGAREQFF. The CDR3, as DNA: TGTGCCAGCAGTACGCTGGGGGCAAGGGAGCAGTTCTTC.

The chain is built from TRBV4-3 and TRBJ2-7; D may be TRBD2 (5 bases). The CDR3 spans 9 residues. Per the germline V gene, CDR1 is LGHNA and CDR2 is YSLEER. CDR3 in DNA: TGCGCCAGCAGCGAAGAGGGCAACGTC. This encodes CASSEEGNV.

In its sample, this clonotype was seen a few times. The V gene is TRBV4-3, the J gene TRBJ1-2; D unresolved. The germline gives CDR1 LGHNA, CDR2 YSLEER. Trimming took off 0 bases at V and 7 bases at J, with 21 bases between the two ends. The CDR3 covers 17 residues. The DNA of the CDR3 is TGCGCCAGCAGCCAAGAGGACGTCCGGAGCACGTGGGGTGGCTACACCTTC. Translation: CASSQEDVRSTWGGYTF.

This clonotype was detected a few times. The V and J genes are TRBV14 and TRBJ1-1, with 8 bases that match TRBD1. Germline CDR1 reads SGHDN; CDR2 reads FVKESK. Trimming took 6 bases from V and 0 from J; bases not matched to a gene: 3. The CDR3 totals 14 residues. The CDR3 DNA sequence: TGTGCCAGCAGGGGGACAGGAGTGAACACTGAAGCTTTCTTT. As protein: CASRGTGVNTEAFF.

A note on this clonotype: One end of the junction fails to match germline, which may point to a read error. The chain employs TRBV6-5 and TRBJ1-1; D perhaps matches TRBD1 (5 bases). There are 14 residues in the CDR3. Germline V gene lookup returns CDR1 MNHEY and CDR2 SVGAGI. The CDR3 region has the DNA TGTGCCAGCAGACCAGGGTGGGCGAACGCTGAAGCTTTCTTT. Translation gives CASRPGWANAEAFF.

V gene TRBV21-1 combines with J gene TRBJ2-7; TRBD2 reflects the table's D call only, with no check against the DNA. TRBV21-1 is a documented pseudogene. The CDR3 covers 17 residues. The CDR3 region is CASSKRPAGKNSYEQYV. CDR3 DNA: TGTGCCAGCAGCAAACGGCCAGCGGGGAAAAACTCCTACGAGCAGTACGTC.

This clonotype was detected only a few times. V is TRBV19 and J is TRBJ1-1; no firm D call. This CDR3 contains 13 residues. Germline V gives CDR1 LNHDA, CDR2 SQIVND (reference sequence). V shed 4 bases and J shed 1 base, with 7 bases lying between them. Here the CDR3 DNA reads TGTGCCAGTAGTACTCAGCGGAACACTGAAGCTTTCTTT. This translates into CASSTQRNTEAFF.

This clonotype showed up just a few times. V gene TRBV20-1 combines with J gene TRBJ1-3, with D possibly being TRBD1 (5 bases). The germline V gene has CDR1 DFQATT and CDR2 SNEGSKA (reference sequence). The ends were cut back, 3 bases at V and 7 bases at J, with 13 bases in the middle. This CDR3 comprises 13 residues. CDR3 region: CSASVAGRNTIYF. The DNA for the CDR3 is TGCAGTGCTAGCGTGGCAGGGAGGAACACCATATATTTT.

V and J are TRBV7-2 and TRBJ2-6; 8 positions agree with TRBD1. Germline values: CDR1 SGHTA, CDR2 FQGNSA. The CDR3 extends over 15 amino acids. Losses at the gene ends were 5 bases for V and 4 bases for J; bases not matched to a gene: 4. CDR3 protein: CASSAGGAGANVLTF. CDR3 DNA: TGTGCCAGCAGCGCAGGGGGCGCAGGGGCCAACGTCCTGACTTTC.

In its sample, this clonotype was seen a few times. The chain links TRBV6-2 or TRBV6-3 to TRBJ1-2; possibly TRBD1 for D (6 bases). CDR1 and CDR2 (germline): MNHEY, SVGEGT. V gave up 8 bases and J gave up 7 bases, with 17 bases separating them. This CDR3 region has 13 residues. The CDR3 region is CASQSGDTSGYTF. CDR3 DNA sequence: TGTGCCAGCCAGTCGGGGGACACGAGTGGCTACACCTTC.

This clonotype was observed a single time. The chain combines TRBV12-2 with TRBJ2-7; the listed D gene, TRBD1, was not tested against the DNA. TRBV12-2 is tagged as a pseudogene. The CDR3 loop spans 20 amino acids. The CDR3 DNA reads as TGTGCAAGTCGCCCACCGCCGGGACACCTATGGTCAATGAGCTCCTACGAGCAGTACGTC. Translation: CASRPPPGHLWSMSSYEQYV.

The chain combines TRBV7-2 with TRBJ2-1; 7 bases are shared with TRBD1. Unmatched junction bases numbered 8, after V lost 7 bases and J lost 5 bases. The germline CDR1 and CDR2 sequences are SGHTA and FQGNSA. The CDR3 length is 14 residues. The chain's CDR3 is CASNKDRVNNEQFF. The CDR3 nucleotides read TGTGCCAGCAACAAAGACAGGGTCAACAATGAGCAGTTCTTC. Supplemented by reference TRBV7-2 and TRBJ2-1, the full variable domain reads GAGVSQSPSNKVTEKGKDVELRCDPISGHTALYWYRQSLGQGLEFLIYFQGNSAPDKSGLPSDRFSAERTGGSVSTLTIQRTQQEDSAVYLCASNKDRVNNEQFFGPGTRLTVL.

In its sample, this clonotype was seen a few times. The rearrangement joins TRBV7-8 to TRBJ2-1; 11 bases are a match to TRBD2. The CDR3 spans 17 residues. From germline, CDR1 is SGHVS and CDR2 FQNEAQ. Germline trimming cut 5 bases from V and 3 bases from J; bases unmatched to any gene: 9. The CDR3 coding sequence is TGTGCCAGCAGCCGACGAAGACTAGCGGGGTTCTACAATGAGCAGTTCTTC. Its protein is CASSRRRLAGFYNEQFF.

Only a few counts were recorded for this clonotype. The rearrangement joins TRBV28 to TRBJ1-2; the D gene is possibly TRBD1 (5 bases). V gave up 3 bases and J gave up 4 bases, with 15 bases separating them. Germline assignment: CDR1 MDHEN and CDR2 SYDVKM. This CDR3 contains 15 residues. This CDR3 reads CASSLPSRGTYGYTF. The CDR3, as DNA: TGTGCCAGCAGTTTGCCCTCGCGGGGGACCTATGGCTACACCTTC.

This clonotype was seen more than once but under ten times. The V call is TRBV5-1, the J call TRBJ2-7; 10 bases line up with TRBD2. V lost 0 bases, J lost 3 bases, and 3 bases stayed unmatched. The CDR3 sequence is 15 residues long. Germline CDR1 is SGHRS and CDR2 is YFSETQ. The CDR3 DNA follows: TGCGCCAGCAGCTTGGGGGCTAGCGGGGGCTACGAGCAGTACTTC. It yields the protein CASSLGASGGYEQYF.

The chain uses TRBV9 and TRBJ1-6; no clear D. The ends were cut back, 0 bases at V and 0 bases at J, with 7 bases in the middle. The CDR3 contains 16 residues. Per the germline V gene, CDR1 is SGDLS and CDR2 is YYNGEE. CDR3 region: CASSVEWSSYNSPLHF. As DNA, the CDR3 is TGTGCCAGCAGCGTAGAGTGGAGCTCCTATAATTCACCCCTCCACTTT.

The chain links TRBV5-1 to TRBJ2-2, with D uncertain. The CDR3 consists of 17 residues. V was cut by 0 bases and J by 5 bases, with 17 bases left in between. Per germline, CDR1 SGHRS and CDR2 YFSETQ. The CDR3: CASSLDPTSRWTGELFF. The CDR3, as DNA: TGCGCCAGCAGCTTGGACCCCACCTCCAGGTGGACCGGGGAGCTGTTTTTT.

The CDR3 sequence: CASSPNSLAATGELFF. CDR3 sequence (DNA): TGTGCCAGCTCACCGAATTCCCTAGCGGCCACCGGGGAGCTGTTTTTT. The rearrangement uses TRBV18 and TRBJ2-2, with 7 bases fitting TRBD2. The V segment lost 3 bases and the J segment 4 bases; nucleotides outside the gene matches: 8. The CDR3 is 16 amino acids. CDR1 KGHSH and CDR2 LQKENI come from the germline V gene.

The rearrangement uses TRBV5-1 and TRBJ1-6; TRBD1 aligns across 7 bases. CDR1 is SGHRS and CDR2 is YFSETQ in the germline V gene. The CDR3 consists of 16 residues. Trimming removed 1 base from V and 5 bases from J; junction bases left unmatched: 6. The CDR3 DNA reads TGCGCCAGCAGCTTGTGGGGACAGAGGGATAATTCACCCCTCCACTTT. It codes for CASSLWGQRDNSPLHF. Complete variable domain (other parts from reference TRBV5-1 and TRBJ1-6): KAGVTQTPRYLIKTRGQQVTLSCSPISGHRSVSWYQQTPGQGLQFLFEYFSETQRNKGNFPGRFSGRQFSNSRSEMNVSTLELGDSALYLCASSLWGQRDNSPLHFGNGTRLTVT.

This clonotype was recorded at least ten times. This sequence joins TRBV6-4 and TRBJ2-3, with 8 bases aligning to TRBD2. Germline V lookup: CDR1 MRHNA, CDR2 SNTAGT. The ends lost 6 bases at V and 5 bases at J; junction bases unmatched: 10. This CDR3 has 15 residues. The CDR3 DNA reads as TGTGCCAGCAGCGCGGGGCGGGGGGCCGTAGATACGCAGTATTTT. Encoded protein: CASSAGRGAVDTQYF.

V usage is TRBV4-2 and J usage is TRBJ1-2, with D perhaps matching TRBD1 (6 bases). V was pared by 0 bases and J by 8 bases, with 19 bases between. Per germline, CDR1 LGHNA and CDR2 YNFKEQ. The CDR3 is 16 amino acids. The CDR3 nucleotides read TGTGCCAGCAGCCAAGAGGTTGCTGTCAGGGGCGGCGGCTACACCTTC. It yields the protein CASSQEVAVRGGGYTF.

V is TRBV7-9 and J is TRBJ2-3, with D maybe TRBD2 (5 bases). The V gene's germline CDR1 is SEHNR and CDR2 FQNEAQ (reference sequence). This CDR3 is 16 amino acids long. Trimming cost V 5 bases and J 6 bases, with 21 bases left between them. CDR3 protein: CASSLTGPSGWDTQYF. CDR3 nucleotides: TGTGCCAGCAGCCTGACGGGTCCCTCGGGGTGGGATACGCAGTATTTT.

This clonotype was recorded a few times. The rearrangement uses TRBV7-2 and TRBJ1-1; unclear D gene. The CDR3 spans 13 residues. Germline V lookup: CDR1 SGHTA, CDR2 FQGNSA. The V end was cut by 1 base, the J end by 7 bases, with 10 bases between. CDR3 amino acids: CASSLVGKGEAFF. The CDR3 region has the DNA TGTGCCAGCAGCTTAGTGGGTAAGGGTGAAGCTTTCTTT.

Comments on this clonotype: The junction shows a germline mismatch at one end, possibly a read error. The rearrangement links TRBV7-9 to TRBJ2-1, with D perhaps assigned TRBD1 or TRBD2 (5 bases each). Germline CDR1 and CDR2: SEHNR and FQNEAQ (reference sequence). The CDR3 runs 15 residues. The CDR3 bases are TGTGCCATCAGCTGCACTAGGGAAAGGGGAAATGAGCAGTTCTTC. The encoded protein is CAISCTRERGNEQFF.

The gene calls are TRBV12-3 or TRBV12-4 and TRBJ2-5; TRBD1 matches at 7 bases. The J segment lost 5 bases and the V segment lost 6 bases, leaving 3 bases of the junction unmatched. There are 12 residues in the CDR3. This CDR3 reads CASRDRAETQYF. CDR3 bases: TGTGCCAGCAGAGACAGGGCTGAGACCCAGTACTTC.